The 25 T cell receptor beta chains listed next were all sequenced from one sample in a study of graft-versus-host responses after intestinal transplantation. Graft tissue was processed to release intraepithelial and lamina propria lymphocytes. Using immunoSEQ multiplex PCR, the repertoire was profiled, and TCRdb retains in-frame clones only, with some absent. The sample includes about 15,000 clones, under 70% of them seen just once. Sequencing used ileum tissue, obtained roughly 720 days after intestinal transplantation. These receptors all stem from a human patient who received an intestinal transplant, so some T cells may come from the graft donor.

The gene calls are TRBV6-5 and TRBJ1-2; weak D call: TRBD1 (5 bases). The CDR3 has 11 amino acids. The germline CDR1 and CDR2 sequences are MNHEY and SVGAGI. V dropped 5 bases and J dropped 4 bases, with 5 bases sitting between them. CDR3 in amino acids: CASSDSYGYTF. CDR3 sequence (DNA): TGTGCCAGCAGTGACAGCTATGGCTACACCTTC.

The DNA of the CDR3 is TGCGCCAGCAGTGAGTCCAGGGGTAACACTGAAGCTTTCTTT. Amino acids: CASSESRGNTEAFF. The gene calls are TRBV10-2 and TRBJ1-1; possibly TRBD1 for D (6 bases). CDR3 length: 14 residues. The germline V gene has CDR1 WSHSY and CDR2 SAAADI. Trimming left V 0 bases short and J 2 bases short, with 7 bases between.

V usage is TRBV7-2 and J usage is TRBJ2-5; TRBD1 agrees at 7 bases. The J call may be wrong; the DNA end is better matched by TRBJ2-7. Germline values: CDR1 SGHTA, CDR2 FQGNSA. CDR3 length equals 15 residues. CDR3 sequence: CASSARQGMTYEQYF. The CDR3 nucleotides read TGTGCCAGCAGCGCCAGACAGGGTATGACCTACGAGCAGTACTTC.

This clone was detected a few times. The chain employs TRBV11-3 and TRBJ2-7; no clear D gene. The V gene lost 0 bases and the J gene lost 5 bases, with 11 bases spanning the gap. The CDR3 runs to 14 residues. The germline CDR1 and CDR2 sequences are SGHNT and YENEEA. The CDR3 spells CASSLEGEADEQYF. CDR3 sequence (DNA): TGTGCCAGCAGCTTAGAGGGTGAGGCGGACGAGCAGTACTTC.

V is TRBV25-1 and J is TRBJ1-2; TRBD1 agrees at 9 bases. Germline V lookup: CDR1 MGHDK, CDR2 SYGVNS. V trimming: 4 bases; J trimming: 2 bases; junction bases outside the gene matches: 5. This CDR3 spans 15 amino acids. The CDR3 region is CASSGPGQGNYGYTF. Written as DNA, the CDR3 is TGTGCCAGCAGTGGGCCGGGACAGGGCAACTATGGCTACACCTTC.

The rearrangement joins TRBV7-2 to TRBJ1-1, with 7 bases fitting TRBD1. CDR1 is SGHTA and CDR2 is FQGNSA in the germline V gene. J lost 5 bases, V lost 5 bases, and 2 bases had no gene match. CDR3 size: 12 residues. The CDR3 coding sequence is TGTGCCAGCAGCACCAGGGGGACTGAAGCTTTCTTT. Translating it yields CASSTRGTEAFF.

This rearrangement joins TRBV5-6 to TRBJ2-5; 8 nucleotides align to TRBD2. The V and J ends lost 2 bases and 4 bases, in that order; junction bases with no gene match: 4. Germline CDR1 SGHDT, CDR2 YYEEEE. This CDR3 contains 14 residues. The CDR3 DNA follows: TGTGCCAGCAGCTTTACAGCGGGGGTAGAGACCCAGTACTTC. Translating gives CASSFTAGVETQYF. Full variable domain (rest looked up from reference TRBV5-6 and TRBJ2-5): DAGVTQSPTHLIKTRGQQVTLRCSPKSGHDTVSWYQQALGQGPQFIFQYYEEEERQRGNFPDRFSGHQFPNYSSELNVNALLLGDSALYLCASSFTAGVETQYFGPGTRLLVL.

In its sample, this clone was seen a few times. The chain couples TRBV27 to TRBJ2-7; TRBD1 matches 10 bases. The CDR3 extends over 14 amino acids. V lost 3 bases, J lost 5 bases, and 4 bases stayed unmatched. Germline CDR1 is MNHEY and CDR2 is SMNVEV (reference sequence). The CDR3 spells CASSFGGTGDEQYF. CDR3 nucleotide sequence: TGTGCCAGCAGTTTCGGGGGGACAGGGGACGAGCAGTACTTC.

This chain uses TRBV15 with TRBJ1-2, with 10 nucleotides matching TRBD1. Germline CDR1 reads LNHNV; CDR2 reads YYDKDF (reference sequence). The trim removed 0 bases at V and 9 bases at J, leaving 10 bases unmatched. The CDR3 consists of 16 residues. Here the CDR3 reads CATSRDGDRGRSRYTF. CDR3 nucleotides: TGTGCCACCAGCAGAGATGGGGACAGGGGTCGTTCGCGCTACACCTTC.

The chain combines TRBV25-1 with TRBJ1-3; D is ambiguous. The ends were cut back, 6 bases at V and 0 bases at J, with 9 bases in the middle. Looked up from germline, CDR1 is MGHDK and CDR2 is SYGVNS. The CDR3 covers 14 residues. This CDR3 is CASRIHSSGNTIYF. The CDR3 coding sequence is TGTGCCAGCAGGATACACAGCTCTGGAAACACCATATATTTT.

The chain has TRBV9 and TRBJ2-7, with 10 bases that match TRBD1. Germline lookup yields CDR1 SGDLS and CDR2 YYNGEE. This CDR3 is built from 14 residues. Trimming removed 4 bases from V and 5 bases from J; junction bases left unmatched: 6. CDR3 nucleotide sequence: TGTGCCAGCAGCCCGGGGACAGGGGTCCACGAGCAGTACTTC. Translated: CASSPGTGVHEQYF.

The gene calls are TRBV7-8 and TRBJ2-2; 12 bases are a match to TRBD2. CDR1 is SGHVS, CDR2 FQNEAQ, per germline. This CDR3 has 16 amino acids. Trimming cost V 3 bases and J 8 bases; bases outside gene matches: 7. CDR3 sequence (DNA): TGTGCCAGCAGCTTTACTAGCGGGGGGAGGTCAGGGGAGCTGTTTTTT. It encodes CASSFTSGGRSGELFF.

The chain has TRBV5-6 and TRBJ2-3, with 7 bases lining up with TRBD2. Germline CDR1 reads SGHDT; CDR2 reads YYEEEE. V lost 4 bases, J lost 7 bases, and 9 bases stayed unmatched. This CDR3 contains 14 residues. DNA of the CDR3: TGTGCCAGCAGCCAGGGACTACCTTTGAATACGCAGTATTTT. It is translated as CASSQGLPLNTQYF.

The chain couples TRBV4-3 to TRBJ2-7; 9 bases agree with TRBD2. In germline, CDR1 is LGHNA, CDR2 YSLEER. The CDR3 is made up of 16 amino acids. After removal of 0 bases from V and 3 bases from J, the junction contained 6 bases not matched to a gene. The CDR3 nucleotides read TGCGCCAGCAGCCAAGATAGGGGACTAGCTTTCTACGAGCAGTACTTC. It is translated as CASSQDRGLAFYEQYF.

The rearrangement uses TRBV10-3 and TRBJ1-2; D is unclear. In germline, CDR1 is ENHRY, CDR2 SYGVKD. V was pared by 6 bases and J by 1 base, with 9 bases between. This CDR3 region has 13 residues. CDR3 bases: TGTGCCATCAGGGCAGAAATTAACTATGGCTACACCTTC. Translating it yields CAIRAEINYGYTF.

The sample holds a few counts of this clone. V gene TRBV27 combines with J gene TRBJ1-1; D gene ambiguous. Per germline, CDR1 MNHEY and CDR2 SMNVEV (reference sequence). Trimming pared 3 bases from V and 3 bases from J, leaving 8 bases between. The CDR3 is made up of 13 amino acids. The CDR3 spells CASSFREDTEAFF. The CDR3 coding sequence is TGTGCCAGCAGTTTTAGGGAGGACACTGAAGCTTTCTTT.

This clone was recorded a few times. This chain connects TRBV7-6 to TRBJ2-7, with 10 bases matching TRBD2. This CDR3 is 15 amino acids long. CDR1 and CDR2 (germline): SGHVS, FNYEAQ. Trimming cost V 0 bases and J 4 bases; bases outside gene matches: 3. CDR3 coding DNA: TGTGCCAGCAGCTTAGCCAGCGGGGGGGCTTACGAGCAGTACTTC. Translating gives CASSLASGGAYEQYF.

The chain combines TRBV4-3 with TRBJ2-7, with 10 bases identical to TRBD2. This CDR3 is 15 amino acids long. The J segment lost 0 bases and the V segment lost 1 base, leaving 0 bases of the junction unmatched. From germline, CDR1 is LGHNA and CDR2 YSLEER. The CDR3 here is CASSQASGGSYEQYF. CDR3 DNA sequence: TGCGCCAGCAGCCAAGCTAGCGGGGGCTCCTACGAGCAGTACTTC.

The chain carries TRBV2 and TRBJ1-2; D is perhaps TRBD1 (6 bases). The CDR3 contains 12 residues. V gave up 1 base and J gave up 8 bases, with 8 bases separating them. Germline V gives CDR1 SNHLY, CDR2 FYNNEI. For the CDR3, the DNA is TGTGCCAGCAGTGAAGGGGGGCAAGGCTACACCTTC. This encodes CASSEGGQGYTF.

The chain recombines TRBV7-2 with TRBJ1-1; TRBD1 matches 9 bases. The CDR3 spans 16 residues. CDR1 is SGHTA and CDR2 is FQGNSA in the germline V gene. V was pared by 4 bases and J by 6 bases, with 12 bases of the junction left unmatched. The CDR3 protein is CASSSHSGTGRSEAFF. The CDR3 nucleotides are TGTGCCAGCAGCTCCCATAGTGGGACAGGGAGGTCTGAAGCTTTCTTT.

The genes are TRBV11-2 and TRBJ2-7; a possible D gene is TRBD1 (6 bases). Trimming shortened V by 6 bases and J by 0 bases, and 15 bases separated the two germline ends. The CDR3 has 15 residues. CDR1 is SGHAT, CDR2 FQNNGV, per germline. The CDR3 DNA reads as TGTGCCAGCAGTCGTACAGGGATCAGCTCCTACGAGCAGTACTTC. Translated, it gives CASSRTGISSYEQYF.

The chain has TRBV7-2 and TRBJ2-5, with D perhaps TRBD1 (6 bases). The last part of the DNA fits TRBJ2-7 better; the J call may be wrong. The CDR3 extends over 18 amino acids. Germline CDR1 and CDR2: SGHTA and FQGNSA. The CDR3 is CASSLGFSGHHISYEQYF. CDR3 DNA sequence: TGTGCCAGCAGCTTAGGGTTCTCGGGACACCACATTTCCTACGAGCAGTACTTC.

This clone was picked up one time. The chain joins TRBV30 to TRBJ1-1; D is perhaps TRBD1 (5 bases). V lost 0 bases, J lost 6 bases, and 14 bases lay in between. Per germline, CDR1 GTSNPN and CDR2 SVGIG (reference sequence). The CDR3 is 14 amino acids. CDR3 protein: CAWSVRAGKAEAFF. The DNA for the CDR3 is TGTGCCTGGAGTGTACGGGCAGGGAAGGCTGAAGCTTTCTTT.

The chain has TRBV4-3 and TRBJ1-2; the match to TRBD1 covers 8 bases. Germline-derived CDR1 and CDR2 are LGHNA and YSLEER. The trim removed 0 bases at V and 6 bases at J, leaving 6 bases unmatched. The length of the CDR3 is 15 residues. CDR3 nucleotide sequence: TGCGCCAGCAGCCAAGAAACAGGGGGTTGGGATGGCTACACCTTC. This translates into CASSQETGGWDGYTF.

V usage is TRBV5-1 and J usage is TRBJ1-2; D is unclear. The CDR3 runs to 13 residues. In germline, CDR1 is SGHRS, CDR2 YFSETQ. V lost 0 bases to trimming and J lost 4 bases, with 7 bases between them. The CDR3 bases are TGCGCCAGCAGCTTGGTGGAGCGCTATGGCTACACCTTC. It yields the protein CASSLVERYGYTF.